This TCR beta chain was sequenced during a study of shared clonotypes between healthy human individuals. Study-level results: Since donors were few, the genetic and exposure-history diversity represented was limited. An effect of sequencing depth on clonotype sharing among donors was expected. The naive CD4 repertoires of a handful of donors were compared, and around 5% of clonotypes were shared.

TCRdb keeps only in-frame clones here, not all; method: immunoSEQ multiplex PCR. The sample holds hundreds of thousands of clones, around 92% seen once. Cells designated naive CD8 were CD45RO-negative and were positively selected for CCR7, with terminally differentiated effector memory CD45RA+ cells excluded. To note about this clone: The target antigen is unknown.

The CDR3 sequence is 14 residues long. CDR1 is SEHNR and CDR2 is FQNEAQ in the germline V gene (reference sequence). V trimming: 5 bases; J trimming: 6 bases; junction bases outside the gene matches: 7. This TCR was sampled from a young man in good health. This chain links TRBV7-9 with TRBJ2-7, with 10 bases lining up with TRBD1. Sequencing was performed on naive CD8+ T cells sorted from blood. CDR3: CASSRGQGFVEQYF. In DNA, the CDR3 is TGTGCCAGCAGCCGGGGACAGGGGTTCGTCGAGCAGTACTTC.